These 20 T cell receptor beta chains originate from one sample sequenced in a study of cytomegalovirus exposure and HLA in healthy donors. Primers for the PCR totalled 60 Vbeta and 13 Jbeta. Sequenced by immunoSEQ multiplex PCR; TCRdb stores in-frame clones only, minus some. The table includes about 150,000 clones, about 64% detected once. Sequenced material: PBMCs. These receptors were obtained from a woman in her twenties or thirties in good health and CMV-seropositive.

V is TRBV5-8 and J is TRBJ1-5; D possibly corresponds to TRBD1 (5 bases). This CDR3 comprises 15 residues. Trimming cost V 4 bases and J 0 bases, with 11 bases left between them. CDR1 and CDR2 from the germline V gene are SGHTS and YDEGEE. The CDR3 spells CASSPRQTSNQPQHF. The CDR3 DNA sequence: TGTGCCAGCAGCCCCCGACAGACTAGCAATCAGCCCCAGCATTTT. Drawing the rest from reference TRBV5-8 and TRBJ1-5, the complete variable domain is EAGVTQSPTHLIKTRGQQATLRCSPISGHTSVYWYQQALGLGLQFLLWYDEGEERNRGNFPPRFSGRQFPNYSSELNVNALELEDSALYLCASSPRQTSNQPQHFGDGTRLSIL.

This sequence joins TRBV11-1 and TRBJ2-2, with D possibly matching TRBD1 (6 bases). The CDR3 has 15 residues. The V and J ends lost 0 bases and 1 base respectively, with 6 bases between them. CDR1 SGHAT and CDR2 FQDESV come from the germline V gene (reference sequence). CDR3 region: CASSLAGQNTGELFF. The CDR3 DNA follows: TGTGCCAGCAGCTTAGCGGGACAGAACACCGGGGAGCTGTTTTTT. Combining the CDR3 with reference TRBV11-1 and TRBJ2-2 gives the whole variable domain EAEVAQSPRYKITEKSQAVAFWCDPISGHATLYWYRQILGQGPELLVQFQDESVVDDSQLPKDRFSAERLKGVDSTLKIQPAELGDSAMYLCASSLAGQNTGELFFGEGSRLTVL.

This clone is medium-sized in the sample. The CDR3 is CATQGASGNQPQHF. CDR3 nucleotides: TGTGCCACACAGGGGGCTAGTGGCAATCAGCCCCAGCATTTT. This chain joins TRBV15 and TRBJ1-5; 9 positions agree with TRBD1. This CDR3 region has 14 residues. Germline CDR1 is LNHNV and CDR2 is YYDKDF (reference sequence). V lost 9 bases, J lost 2 bases, and 5 bases stayed unmatched. Combining the CDR3 with reference TRBV15 and TRBJ1-5 gives the whole variable domain DAMVIQNPRYQVTQFGKPVTLSCSQTLNHNVMYWYQQKSSQAPKLLFHYYDKDFNNEADTPDNFQSRRPNTSFCFLDIRSPGLGDTAMYLCATQGASGNQPQHFGDGTRLSIL.

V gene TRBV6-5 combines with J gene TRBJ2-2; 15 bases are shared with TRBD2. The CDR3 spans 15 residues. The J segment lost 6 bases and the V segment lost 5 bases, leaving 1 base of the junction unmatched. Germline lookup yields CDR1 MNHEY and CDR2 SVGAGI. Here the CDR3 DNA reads TGTGCCAGCAGTGGACTAGCGGGGGGGCCCGGGGAGCTGTTTTTT. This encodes CASSGLAGGPGELFF.

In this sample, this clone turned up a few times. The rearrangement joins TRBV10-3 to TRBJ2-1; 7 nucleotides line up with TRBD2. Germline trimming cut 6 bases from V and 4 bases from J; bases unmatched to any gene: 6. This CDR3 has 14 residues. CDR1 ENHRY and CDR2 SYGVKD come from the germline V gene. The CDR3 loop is CAISRDYHYNEQFF. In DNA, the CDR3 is TGTGCCATCAGCCGGGACTACCATTACAATGAGCAGTTCTTC.

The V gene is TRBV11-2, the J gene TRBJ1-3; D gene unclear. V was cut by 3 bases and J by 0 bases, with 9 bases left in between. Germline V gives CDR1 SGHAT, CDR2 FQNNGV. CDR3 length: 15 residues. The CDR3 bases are TGTGCCAGCAGCTTGGTCCAGAACTCTGGAAACACCATATATTTT. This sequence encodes CASSLVQNSGNTIYF.

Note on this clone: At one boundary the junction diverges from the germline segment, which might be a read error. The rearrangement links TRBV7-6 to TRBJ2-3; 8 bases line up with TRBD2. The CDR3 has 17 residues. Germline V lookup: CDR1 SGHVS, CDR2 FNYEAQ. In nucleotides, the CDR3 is TGTGCCAGCAGCGAAAGGCCCGGGGGGGAAGCCCTCTTATCTTACCACTTT. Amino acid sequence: CASSERPGGEALLSYHF.

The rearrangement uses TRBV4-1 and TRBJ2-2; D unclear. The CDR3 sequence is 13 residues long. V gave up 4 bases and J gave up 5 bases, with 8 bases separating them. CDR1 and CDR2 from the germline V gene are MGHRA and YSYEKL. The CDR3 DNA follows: TGCGCCAGCAGCCGCGATAGAACCGGGGAGCTGTTTTTT. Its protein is CASSRDRTGELFF.

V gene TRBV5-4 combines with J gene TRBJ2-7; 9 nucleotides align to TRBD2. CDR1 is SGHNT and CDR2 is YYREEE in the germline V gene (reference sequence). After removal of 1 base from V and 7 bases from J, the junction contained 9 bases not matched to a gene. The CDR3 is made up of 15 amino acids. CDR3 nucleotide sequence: TGTGCCAGCAGCTTGAGGGTAGCGGGAGCGGGGGAGCAGTACTTC. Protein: CASSLRVAGAGEQYF.

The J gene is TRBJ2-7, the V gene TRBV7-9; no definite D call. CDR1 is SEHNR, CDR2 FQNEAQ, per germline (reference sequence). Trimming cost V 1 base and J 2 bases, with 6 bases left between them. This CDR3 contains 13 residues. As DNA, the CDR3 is TGTGCCAGCAGCTTAGATCGGGCCTACGAGCAGTACTTC. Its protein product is CASSLDRAYEQYF. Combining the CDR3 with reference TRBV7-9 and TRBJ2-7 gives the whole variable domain DTGVSQNPRHKITKRGQNVTFRCDPISEHNRLYWYRQTLGQGPEFLTYFQNEAQLEKSRLLSDRFSAERPKGSFSTLEIQRTEQGDSAMYLCASSLDRAYEQYFGPGTRLTVT.

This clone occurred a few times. CDR3 residues: CASSGRQEDGYTF. The DNA for the CDR3 is TGTGCCAGCAGTGGGCGCCAGGAAGATGGCTACACCTTC. This sequence joins TRBV6-1 and TRBJ1-2; D gene ambiguous. The CDR3 is 13 residues long. Germline CDR1 MNHNS, CDR2 SASEGT. V lost 4 bases and J 6 bases, leaving 12 bases between the germline ends.

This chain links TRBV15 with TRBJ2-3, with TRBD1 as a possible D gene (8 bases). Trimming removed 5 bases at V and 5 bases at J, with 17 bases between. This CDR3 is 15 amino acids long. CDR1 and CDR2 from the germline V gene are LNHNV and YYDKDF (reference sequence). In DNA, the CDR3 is TGTGCCACCAGCCAGGACAGGGACTATCTAGATACGCAGTATTTT. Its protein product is CATSQDRDYLDTQYF.

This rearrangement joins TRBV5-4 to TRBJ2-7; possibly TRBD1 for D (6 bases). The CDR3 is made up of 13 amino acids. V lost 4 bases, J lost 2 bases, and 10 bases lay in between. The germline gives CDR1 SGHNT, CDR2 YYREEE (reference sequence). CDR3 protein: CASSATGTYEQYF. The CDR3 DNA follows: TGTGCCAGCAGCGCTACAGGGACCTACGAGCAGTACTTC. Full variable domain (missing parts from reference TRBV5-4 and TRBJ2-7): ETGVTQSPTHLIKTRGQQVTLRCSSQSGHNTVSWYQQALGQGPQFIFQYYREEENGRGNFPPRFSGLQFPNYSSELNVNALELDDSALYLCASSATGTYEQYFGPGTRLTVT.

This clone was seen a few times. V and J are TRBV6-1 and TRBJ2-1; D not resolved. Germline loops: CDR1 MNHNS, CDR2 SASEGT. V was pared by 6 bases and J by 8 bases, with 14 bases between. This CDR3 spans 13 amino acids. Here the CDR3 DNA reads TGTGCCAGCAGCGACCTGATTGGAGATGAGCAGTTCTTC. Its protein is CASSDLIGDEQFF.

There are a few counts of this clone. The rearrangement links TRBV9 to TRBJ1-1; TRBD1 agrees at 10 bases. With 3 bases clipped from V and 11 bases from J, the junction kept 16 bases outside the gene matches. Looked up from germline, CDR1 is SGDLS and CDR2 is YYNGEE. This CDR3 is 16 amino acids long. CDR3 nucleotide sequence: TGTGCCAGCAGCGCCCGGGACAGGGGAGGGTTCCGCCTCGCTTTCTTT. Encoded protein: CASSARDRGGFRLAFF.

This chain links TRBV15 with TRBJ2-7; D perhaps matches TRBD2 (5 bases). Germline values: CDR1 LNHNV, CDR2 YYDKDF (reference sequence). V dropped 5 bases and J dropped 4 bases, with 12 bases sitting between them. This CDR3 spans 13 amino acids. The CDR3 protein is CATSPGLPYEQYF. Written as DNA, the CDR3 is TGTGCCACCAGCCCTGGACTGCCGTACGAGCAGTACTTC. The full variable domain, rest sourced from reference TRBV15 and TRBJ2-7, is DAMVIQNPRYQVTQFGKPVTLSCSQTLNHNVMYWYQQKSSQAPKLLFHYYDKDFNNEADTPDNFQSRRPNTSFCFLDIRSPGLGDTAMYLCATSPGLPYEQYFGPGTRLTVT.

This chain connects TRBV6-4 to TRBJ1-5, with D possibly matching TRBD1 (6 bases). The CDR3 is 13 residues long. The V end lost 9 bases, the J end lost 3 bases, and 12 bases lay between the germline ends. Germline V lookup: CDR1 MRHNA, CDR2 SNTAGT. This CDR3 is CASIRGNNQPQHF. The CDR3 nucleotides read TGTGCCAGTATAAGGGGGAACAATCAGCCCCAGCATTTT.

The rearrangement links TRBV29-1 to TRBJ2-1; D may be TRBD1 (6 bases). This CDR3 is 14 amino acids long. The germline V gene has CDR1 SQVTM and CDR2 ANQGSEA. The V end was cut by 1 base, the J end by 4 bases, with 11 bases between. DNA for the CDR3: TGCAGCGTTGAAGGGACAGACAATTACAATGAGCAGTTCTTC. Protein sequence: CSVEGTDNYNEQFF.

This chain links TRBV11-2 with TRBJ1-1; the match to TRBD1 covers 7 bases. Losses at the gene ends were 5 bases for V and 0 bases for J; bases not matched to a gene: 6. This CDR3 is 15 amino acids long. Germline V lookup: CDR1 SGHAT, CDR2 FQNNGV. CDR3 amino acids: CASSPLGGMNTEAFF. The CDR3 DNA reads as TGTGCCAGCAGCCCGCTAGGGGGCATGAACACTGAAGCTTTCTTT.

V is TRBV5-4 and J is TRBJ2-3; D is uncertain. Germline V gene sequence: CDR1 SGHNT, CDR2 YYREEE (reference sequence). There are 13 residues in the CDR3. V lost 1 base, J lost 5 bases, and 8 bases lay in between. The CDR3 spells CASSLTGLDTQYF. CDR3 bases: TGTGCCAGCAGCTTGACCGGTCTAGATACGCAGTATTTT.